These T cell receptor beta chains were read from a single sample in a study of cytomegalovirus exposure and HLA in healthy donors. Profiled with immunoSEQ multiplex PCR; TCRdb holds only in-frame clones, not every one. There are around 300,000 clones in the sample; roughly 70% occur only once, and about 2.1% lies in the top ten. Sequenced material: PBMCs. The receptors were sampled from a female donor in good health and CMV-seronegative. Each CDR3 is given with its conserved first and last residue. The D gene is left open where the match is weak. A clone size is listed for some rows: how often the clone was seen (once, few, many), or a class if it is expanded.

v_gene: TRBV7-2
j_gene: TRBJ1-5
d_gene: .
abundance: .
CDR3aa: CASRSTGTYSNQPQHF
CDR3nt: TGTGCCAGCAGATCTACAGGAACTTATAGCAATCAGCCCCAGCATTTT

v_gene: TRBV19
j_gene: TRBJ1-1
d_gene: .
abundance: once
CDR3aa: CASSIGVGDMNTEAFF
CDR3nt: TGTGCCAGTAGTATAGGGGTAGGGGACATGAACACTGAAGCTTTCTTT

v_gene: TRBV5-1
j_gene: TRBJ2-7
d_gene: TRBD1
abundance: .
CDR3aa: CASSLVVGQGYNEQYF
CDR3nt: TGCGCCAGCAGCTTGGTGGTGGGACAGGGCTACAACGAGCAGTACTTC

v_gene: TRBV5-4
j_gene: TRBJ2-1
d_gene: .
abundance: .
CDR3aa: CASSLVRGIDEQFF
CDR3nt: TGTGCCAGCAGCTTGGTGCGAGGGATCGATGAGCAGTTCTTC

v_gene: TRBV7-2
j_gene: TRBJ2-3
d_gene: TRBD2
abundance: once
CDR3aa: CASSFDTSGSGSTDTQYF
CDR3nt: TGTGCCAGCAGCTTTGACACTAGCGGGAGTGGTAGCACAGATACGCAGTATTTT

v_gene: TRBV10-1
j_gene: TRBJ2-1
d_gene: TRBD2
abundance: few
CDR3aa: CASSDWLAGGGEQFF
CDR3nt: TGCGCCAGCAGTGACTGGCTAGCGGGAGGTGGCGAGCAGTTCTTC

v_gene: TRBV18
j_gene: TRBJ2-1
d_gene: TRBD2
abundance: .
CDR3aa: CASSPILAGSYNEQFF
CDR3nt: TGTGCCAGCTCACCAATCCTAGCGGGGTCCTACAATGAGCAGTTCTTC

v_gene: TRBV28
j_gene: TRBJ2-1
d_gene: .
abundance: few
CDR3aa: CASSPLGQTYNEQFF
CDR3nt: TGTGCCAGCAGTCCACTGGGCCAGACCTACAATGAGCAGTTCTTC

v_gene: TRBV28
j_gene: TRBJ2-7
d_gene: .
abundance: .
CDR3aa: CASSFSGTPSGEQYF
CDR3nt: TGTGCCAGCAGTTTTTCAGGAACCCCCTCTGGGGAGCAGTACTTC

v_gene: TRBV7-9
j_gene: TRBJ2-7
d_gene: .
abundance: .
CDR3aa: CASSPYYEQYF
CDR3nt: TGTGCCAGCAGCCCGTACTACGAGCAGTACTTC

v_gene: TRBV7-2
j_gene: TRBJ1-1
d_gene: TRBD1
abundance: few
CDR3aa: CASSLGGTGGRGAFF
CDR3nt: TGTGCCAGCAGCTTGGGAGGGACAGGGGGCAGGGGTGCTTTCTTT

v_gene: TRBV5-4
j_gene: TRBJ1-2
d_gene: .
abundance: .
CDR3aa: CASSLPVNYGYTF
CDR3nt: TGTGCCAGCAGCCTCCCGGTGAACTATGGCTACACCTTC

v_gene: TRBV11-2
j_gene: TRBJ2-7
d_gene: .
abundance: .
CDR3aa: CASTVGGGTYEQYF
CDR3nt: TGTGCCAGCACAGTGGGAGGCGGGACCTACGAGCAGTACTTC